These 30 T cell receptor beta chains were all obtained from the same sample, sequenced in a study of blood T cell repertoires in COVID-19. Measured with immunoSEQ multiplex PCR; TCRdb has only the in-frame clones, and not every one. The sample includes around 150,000 clones, around 81% of them seen just once. Material for sequencing was peripheral blood. Receptors were obtained from a man between 60 and 75 years old with active or convalescent COVID-19.

The chain links TRBV5-1 to TRBJ1-6, with TRBD1 matching over 9 bases. Germline V lookup: CDR1 SGHRS, CDR2 YFSETQ. The V gene end was trimmed by 1 base and the J gene end by 6 bases; junction bases not matched to a gene: 2. This CDR3 spans 15 amino acids. CDR3 in DNA: TGCGCCAGCAGCTTGTGGACAGGGGTTAATTCACCCCTCCACTTT. Residues: CASSLWTGVNSPLHF.

V and J are TRBV9 and TRBJ2-1; D is perhaps TRBD2 (5 bases). Germline V gene data show CDR1 as SGDLS and CDR2 as YYNGEE. The V end was cut by 3 bases, the J end by 6 bases, with 10 bases between. The CDR3 length is 13 residues. CDR3: CASSGGWVNEQFF. The CDR3, as DNA: TGTGCCAGCAGCGGCGGGTGGGTCAATGAGCAGTTCTTC.

The V and J genes are TRBV15 and TRBJ1-5; TRBD1 matches at 7 bases. The CDR3 loop spans 16 amino acids. Trimming cost V 0 bases and J 7 bases; bases outside gene matches: 9. Per germline, CDR1 LNHNV and CDR2 YYDKDF (reference sequence). The CDR3 spells CATSRDNRGFEQPQHF. In nucleotides, the CDR3 is TGTGCCACCAGCAGAGACAACAGGGGTTTTGAACAGCCCCAGCATTTT.

V gene TRBV28 combines with J gene TRBJ2-5, with D possibly TRBD2 on 5 matching bases. The CDR3 contains 14 residues. Germline lookup yields CDR1 MDHEN and CDR2 SYDVKM. V lost 4 bases and J 3 bases, leaving 12 bases between the germline ends. The CDR3 here is CASSSGLVKETQYF. For the CDR3, the DNA is TGTGCCAGCAGTTCCGGACTCGTAAAAGAGACCCAGTACTTC.

This clone occurred once. The chain links TRBV28 to TRBJ2-7; weak D call: TRBD2 (7 bases). The CDR3 runs to 13 residues. In germline, CDR1 is MDHEN, CDR2 SYDVKM. The germline V and J ends were trimmed by 5 bases and 4 bases, with 12 bases remaining between them. The CDR3 protein is CASSTGGRYEQYF. The CDR3 DNA follows: TGTGCCAGCAGTACCGGGGGGCGGTACGAGCAGTACTTC.

The chain employs TRBV5-1 and TRBJ2-5; TRBD1 matches at 8 bases. CDR1 is SGHRS and CDR2 is YFSETQ in the germline V gene. V gave up 3 bases and J gave up 3 bases; unmatched junction bases: 4. CDR3 length: 14 amino acids. The CDR3 sequence: CASSWMTGEETQYF. The CDR3 region has the DNA TGCGCCAGCAGCTGGATGACAGGGGAAGAGACCCAGTACTTC.

The chain joins TRBV7-8 to TRBJ1-5; tentatively, D is TRBD1 (6 bases). The V and J ends lost 1 base and 2 bases respectively, with 9 bases between them. Germline lookup yields CDR1 SGHVS and CDR2 FQNEAQ. The CDR3 has 15 residues. The CDR3 DNA follows: TGTGCCAGCAGCTTAGGCAGGGGTGGCAATCAGCCCCAGCATTTT. Encoded protein: CASSLGRGGNQPQHF.

As DNA, the CDR3 is TGTGCCATCAGTGAGGCCGGGAACTATGGCTACACCTTC. This codes for CAISEAGNYGYTF. The J gene is TRBJ1-2, the V gene TRBV10-3, with unresolved D. Per the germline V gene, CDR1 is ENHRY and CDR2 is SYGVKD. CDR3 length: 13 residues. Trimming removed 2 bases at V and 2 bases at J, with 6 bases between.

The sample holds a few counts of this clone. This rearrangement joins TRBV12-3 or TRBV12-4 to TRBJ2-1; D is possibly TRBD2 (5 bases). V lost 1 base, J lost 6 bases, and 7 bases lay in between. The CDR3 is 13 residues long. CDR3 DNA sequence: TGTGCCAGCAGTTTAGGAGGGCCCAATGAGCAGTTCTTC. Protein: CASSLGGPNEQFF.

The rearrangement links TRBV11-2 to TRBJ2-6; the D gene is possibly TRBD1 (6 bases). This CDR3 spans 17 amino acids. CDR1 is SGHAT, CDR2 FQNNGV, per germline. The V end lost 1 base, the J end lost 3 bases, and 13 bases lay between the germline ends. This CDR3 reads CASSLGAQGYGANVLTF. CDR3 DNA sequence: TGTGCCAGCAGCTTAGGAGCACAGGGCTATGGGGCCAACGTCCTGACTTTC. The full variable domain, its missing parts supplied by reference TRBV11-2 and TRBJ2-6, is EAGVAQSPRYKIIEKRQSVAFWCNPISGHATLYWYQQILGQGPKLLIQFQNNGVVDDSQLPKDRFSAERLKGVDSTLKIQPAKLEDSAVYLCASSLGAQGYGANVLTFGAGSRLTVL.

The chain recombines TRBV7-2 with TRBJ1-2; TRBD1 matches 8 bases. With 4 bases clipped from V and 3 bases from J, the junction kept 19 bases outside the gene matches. Germline V gene data show CDR1 as SGHTA and CDR2 as FQGNSA. The CDR3 totals 19 residues. This CDR3 is CASSSYQGRDRRTHYGYTF. In DNA, the CDR3 is TGTGCCAGCAGCTCTTACCAGGGCCGGGACAGGAGAACGCACTATGGCTACACCTTC.

This clone was seen more than once but under ten times. The rearrangement joins TRBV23-1 to TRBJ1-5, with D tentatively TRBD1 (5 bases). TRBV23-1 qualifies as an ORF whose function is uncertain. The CDR3 length is 15 residues. V lost 0 bases and J 5 bases, leaving 11 bases between the germline ends. Here the CDR3 DNA reads TGCGCCAGCAGTCAATCGTTGAAGGGGTATCAGCCCCAGCATTTT. Protein product: CASSQSLKGYQPQHF.

The V and J genes are TRBV19 and TRBJ1-6; 7 nucleotides align to TRBD1. Germline CDR1 is LNHDA and CDR2 is SQIVND (reference sequence). This CDR3 is 14 amino acids long. With 7 bases clipped from V and 5 bases from J, the junction kept 5 bases outside the gene matches. CDR3 sequence (DNA): TGTGCCAGTAAAGCCGGGACAGATAATTCACCCCTCCACTTT. Amino acid sequence: CASKAGTDNSPLHF.

The chain is built from TRBV9 and TRBJ1-3, with D possibly being TRBD1 (6 bases). In germline, CDR1 is SGDLS, CDR2 YYNGEE. The CDR3 contains 15 residues. The V end was cut by 2 bases, the J end by 2 bases, with 11 bases between. This CDR3 reads CASSVAGAAGNTIYF. The CDR3 nucleotides are TGTGCCAGCAGCGTCGCGGGGGCGGCTGGAAACACCATATATTTT.

The V call is TRBV19, the J call TRBJ1-6, with 9 bases aligning to TRBD1. The CDR3 is 16 amino acids. With V trimmed by 2 bases and J by 8 bases, 7 bases remained unmatched. In germline, CDR1 is LNHDA, CDR2 SQIVND (reference sequence). This chain's CDR3 is CASSIWGQGLYSPLHF. As DNA, the CDR3 is TGTGCCAGTAGTATATGGGGACAGGGTCTATATTCACCCCTCCACTTT.

V usage is TRBV18 and J usage is TRBJ1-1; D ambiguous. In germline, CDR1 is KGHSH, CDR2 LQKENI. This CDR3 is 14 amino acids long. Trimming cost V 4 bases and J 6 bases, with 15 bases left between them. As DNA, the CDR3 is TGTGCCAGCTCACAGGCCAACACCGGGGCTGAAGCTTTCTTT. This codes for CASSQANTGAEAFF.

The chain joins TRBV3-1 (or the pseudogene TRBV3-2) to TRBJ2-4; TRBD2 matches 11 bases. This CDR3 has 17 amino acids. The V gene's germline CDR1 is LGHDT and CDR2 YNNKEL (reference sequence). The V and J ends lost 1 base and 6 bases, in that order; junction bases with no gene match: 8. The CDR3 here is CASSQGSGGAVRNIQYF. CDR3 bases: TGTGCCAGCAGCCAAGGTAGCGGGGGGGCCGTTAGAAACATTCAGTACTTC.

This chain joins TRBV19 and TRBJ1-2, with 7 bases identical to TRBD1. The junction had 7 bases not matched to a gene; V was cut back by 4 bases and J by 8 bases. The CDR3 is 13 amino acids. Germline CDR1 is LNHDA and CDR2 is SQIVND (reference sequence). The chain's CDR3 is CASSTRQGQGYTF. The CDR3 DNA follows: TGTGCCAGTAGTACCCGACAGGGTCAGGGCTACACCTTC.

The rearrangement links TRBV6-5 to TRBJ2-7, with 11 positions matching TRBD2. The junction had 4 bases not matched to a gene; V was cut back by 6 bases and J by 0 bases. Germline CDR1 and CDR2: MNHEY and SVGAGI. The CDR3 covers 15 residues. CDR3 coding DNA: TGTGCCAGCAGCGGGACTAGCGGCCCCTCCTACGAGCAGTACTTC. It codes for CASSGTSGPSYEQYF.

This CDR3 is CASSQQGISQPQHF. In DNA form, the CDR3 reads TGTGCCAGCAGCCAACAGGGGATAAGTCAGCCCCAGCATTTT. J is TRBJ1-5 and V is TRBV11-2; 7 bases align to TRBD1. Losses at the gene ends were 5 bases for V and 6 bases for J; bases not matched to a gene: 7. Per the germline V gene, CDR1 is SGHAT and CDR2 is FQNNGV. The CDR3 is 14 residues long.

The chain employs TRBV5-1 and TRBJ2-3; D possibly corresponds to TRBD2 (6 bases). The CDR3 loop spans 15 amino acids. Germline V lookup: CDR1 SGHRS, CDR2 YFSETQ. V gave up 1 base and J gave up 1 base, with 10 bases separating them. Here the CDR3 reads CASSLRDFRTDTQYF. In DNA, the CDR3 is TGCGCCAGCAGCTTGAGGGACTTCCGCACAGATACGCAGTATTTT.

This chain uses TRBV11-2 with TRBJ2-7; 7 nucleotides match TRBD1. The J segment lost 3 bases and the V segment lost 3 bases, leaving 5 bases of the junction unmatched. CDR3 length: 14 amino acids. The germline V gene encodes CDR1 SGHAT and CDR2 FQNNGV. The CDR3 reads CASSFSGTDYEQYF. DNA for the CDR3: TGTGCCAGCAGCTTTTCCGGGACAGACTACGAGCAGTACTTC. Filled out from reference TRBV11-2 and TRBJ2-7, the complete variable domain reads EAGVAQSPRYKIIEKRQSVAFWCNPISGHATLYWYQQILGQGPKLLIQFQNNGVVDDSQLPKDRFSAERLKGVDSTLKIQPAKLEDSAVYLCASSFSGTDYEQYFGPGTRLTVT.

V and J are TRBV5-4 and TRBJ2-3, with D perhaps matching TRBD1 (5 bases). CDR3 size: 16 residues. Germline V gives CDR1 SGHNT, CDR2 YYREEE (reference sequence). Trimming removed 1 base at V and 0 bases at J, with 12 bases between. The CDR3 region has the DNA TGTGCCAGCAGCTTGCGACAGTCCACTAGCACAGATACGCAGTATTTT. This gives the protein CASSLRQSTSTDTQYF.

The chain carries TRBV3-1 (or the pseudogene TRBV3-2) and TRBJ1-5; D is unresolved. The V end was cut by 2 bases, the J end by 7 bases, with 6 bases between. This CDR3 comprises 12 residues. Germline CDR1 LGHDT, CDR2 YNNKEL (reference sequence). The CDR3 loop reads CASSQTNQPQHF. CDR3 nucleotide sequence: TGTGCCAGCAGCCAAACAAACCAGCCCCAGCATTTT.

The chain links TRBV28 to TRBJ2-7; D not certain. V was clipped by 7 bases and J by 0 bases, with 13 bases between them. Germline V gives CDR1 MDHEN, CDR2 SYDVKM. This CDR3 has 14 residues. The CDR3 bases are TGTGCCAGCACCCCAGTGGCATTCTCCTACGAGCAGTACTTC. Translation: CASTPVAFSYEQYF.

V usage is TRBV7-8 and J usage is TRBJ2-7; tentative D call: TRBD2 (5 bases). This CDR3 spans 14 amino acids. V shed 4 bases and J shed 4 bases, with 14 bases lying between them. Germline CDR1 is SGHVS and CDR2 is FQNEAQ. This CDR3 is CASSSDGISYEQYF. CDR3 nucleotides: TGTGCCAGCAGCTCGGACGGGATATCATACGAGCAGTACTTC.

The sample holds a few counts of this clone. The chain uses TRBV2 and TRBJ2-7; 11 bases align to TRBD2. From germline, CDR1 is SNHLY and CDR2 FYNNEI. This CDR3 has 15 amino acids. The J segment lost 0 bases and the V segment lost 5 bases, leaving 3 bases of the junction unmatched. Here the CDR3 reads CASSPGLAVSYEQYF. The DNA for the CDR3 is TGTGCCAGCAGTCCGGGACTAGCGGTCTCCTACGAGCAGTACTTC.

The chain uses TRBV27 and TRBJ1-4; D perhaps matches TRBD1 (6 bases). CDR1 is MNHEY and CDR2 is SMNVEV in the germline V gene (reference sequence). Deletions cut 8 bases from V and 7 bases from J, with 17 bases between. The CDR3 length is 14 residues. CDR3 protein: CASGGGGVFEKLFF. In nucleotides, the CDR3 is TGTGCCAGCGGGGGAGGGGGAGTATTTGAAAAACTGTTTTTT.

In this sample, this clone turned up once. V and J are TRBV28 and TRBJ2-4; D not certain. Germline V CDR1 and CDR2: MDHEN, SYDVKM. The V gene lost 4 bases and the J gene lost 1 base, with 14 bases spanning the gap. This CDR3 has 16 amino acids. The CDR3 DNA follows: TGTGCCAGCAGTTCCTGGGCAGAGCCGGCCAAAAACATTCAGTACTTC. Translated, it gives CASSSWAEPAKNIQYF. The full variable domain, in which reference TRBV28 and TRBJ2-4 provide the parts outside the CDR3, is DVKVTQSSRYLVKRTGEKVFLECVQDMDHENMFWYRQDPGLGLRLIYFSYDVKMKEKGDIPEGYSVSREKKERFSLILESASTNQTSMYLCASSSWAEPAKNIQYFGAGTRLSVL.

J is TRBJ2-7 and V is TRBV7-9; D gene uncertain. Germline V gives CDR1 SEHNR, CDR2 FQNEAQ (reference sequence). The CDR3 is made up of 14 amino acids. Trimming shortened V by 7 bases and J by 3 bases, and 16 bases separated the two germline ends. CDR3 in DNA: TGTGCCAGCACCAAAGCAAGAGGAAACTACGAGCAGTACTTC. Amino acids: CASTKARGNYEQYF.